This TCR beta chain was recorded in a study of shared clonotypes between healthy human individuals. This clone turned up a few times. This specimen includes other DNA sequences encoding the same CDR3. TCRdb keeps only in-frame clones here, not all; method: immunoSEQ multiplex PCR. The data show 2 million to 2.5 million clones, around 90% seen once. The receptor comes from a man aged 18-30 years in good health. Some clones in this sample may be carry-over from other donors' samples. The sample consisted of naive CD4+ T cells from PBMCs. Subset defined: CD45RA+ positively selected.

The CDR3 is CASSLVGGGNQPQHF. For the CDR3, the DNA is TGTGCCAGCAGCTTAGTAGGGGGTGGCAATCAGCCCCAGCATTTT. The chain employs TRBV7-9 and TRBJ1-5; maybe TRBD1 (6 bases). This CDR3 has 15 residues. Trimming pared 1 base from V and 2 bases from J, leaving 9 bases between. Germline CDR1 is SEHNR and CDR2 is FQNEAQ (reference sequence). Supplemented by reference TRBV7-9 and TRBJ1-5, the full variable domain reads DTGVSQNPRHKITKRGQNVTFRCDPISEHNRLYWYRQTLGQGPEFLTYFQNEAQLEKSRLLSDRFSAERPKGSFSTLEIQRTEQGDSAMYLCASSLVGGGNQPQHFGDGTRLSIL.